One and the same sample provided the 8 T cell receptor beta chains below, sequenced in a study of radiotherapy plus CTLA-4 blockade in lung cancer. This table comes from immunoSEQ multiplex PCR, and its TCRdb copy is limited to in-frame clones, with some not included. The table lists tens of thousands of clones, less than 85% of them singletons. The starting material was peripheral blood, obtained from a patient treated with radiotherapy plus ipilimumab. The receptors shown here come from a human donor with non-small cell lung cancer who had a complete response to radiotherapy plus ipilimumab.

This chain uses TRBV7-9 with TRBJ1-2, with 9 bases that match TRBD1. Germline V gene sequence: CDR1 SEHNR, CDR2 FQNEAQ (reference sequence). J lost 5 bases, V lost 7 bases, and 14 bases had no gene match. This CDR3 is built from 16 residues. The CDR3: CASNPTPGQGQYGYTF. The DNA of the CDR3 is TGTGCCAGCAACCCTACGCCGGGACAGGGCCAATATGGCTACACCTTC.

This clone was seen only once. The chain is built from TRBV11-2 and TRBJ2-7, with TRBD1 as a possible D gene (5 bases). Between the trimmed V and J ends, which lost 3 bases and 2 bases, there was a span of 11 bases. This CDR3 comprises 14 residues. Looked up from germline, CDR1 is SGHAT and CDR2 is FQNNGV. The CDR3 DNA reads TGTGCCAGCAGCTTCGAGAGGACAACCTACGAGCAGTACTTC. It encodes CASSFERTTYEQYF.

V is TRBV6-5 and J is TRBJ1-5; 9 bases match TRBD1. The CDR3 contains 14 residues. The germline gives CDR1 MNHEY, CDR2 SVGAGI. V shed 4 bases, J shed 5 bases, and the junction held 3 bases outside the gene matches. The CDR3 coding sequence is TGTGCCAGCAGTTTACAGGGGGCGGATCAGCCCCAGCATTTT. Protein product: CASSLQGADQPQHF.

The chain is built from TRBV9 and TRBJ2-3; a weak D match, TRBD2 (6 bases). V was trimmed by 7 bases and J by 1 base, leaving 10 bases between them. The CDR3 runs to 13 residues. Germline CDR1 SGDLS, CDR2 YYNGEE. Written as DNA, the CDR3 is TGTGCCAGCCAGGGAGGTGGCACAGATACGCAGTATTTT. It yields the protein CASQGGGTDTQYF.

This clone showed up just once. V gene TRBV6-1 combines with J gene TRBJ2-3; 7 bases are shared with TRBD1. Losses at the gene ends were 6 bases for V and 0 bases for J; bases not matched to a gene: 6. CDR1 and CDR2 (germline): MNHNS, SASEGT. This CDR3 is 15 amino acids long. CDR3 sequence: CASRGQYLSTDTQYF. The CDR3 region has the DNA TGTGCCAGCAGGGGACAGTATCTTAGCACAGATACGCAGTATTTT.

V usage is TRBV7-8 and J usage is TRBJ2-5; the match to TRBD1 covers 8 bases. This CDR3 spans 14 amino acids. Trimming removed 2 bases from V and 5 bases from J; junction bases left unmatched: 4. Germline CDR1 SGHVS, CDR2 FQNEAQ. This chain's CDR3 is CASSLRQGRETQYF. Written as DNA, the CDR3 is TGTGCCAGCAGCTTAAGACAGGGGCGGGAGACCCAGTACTTC.

In its sample, this clone was seen once. The J gene is TRBJ2-2, the V gene TRBV7-2; TRBD2 agrees at 8 bases. V lost 2 bases, J lost 1 base, and 0 bases stayed unmatched. This CDR3 is 15 amino acids long. CDR1 and CDR2 (germline): SGHTA, FQGNSA. CDR3 in DNA: TGTGCCAGCAGCTTAAGCGGGGGGAACACCGGGGAGCTGTTTTTT. This sequence encodes CASSLSGGNTGELFF.

This clone came up once. The J gene is TRBJ2-7, the V gene TRBV5-1, with 7 bases identical to TRBD1. V was pared by 4 bases and J by 3 bases, with 4 bases of the junction left unmatched. Germline CDR1 is SGHRS and CDR2 is YFSETQ. This CDR3 region has 13 residues. In DNA form, the CDR3 reads TGCGCCAGCAGCGAACAGGGGCTCTACGAGCAGTACTTC. Its translation is CASSEQGLYEQYF.